This T cell receptor (beta chain) comes out of a study of blood T cells in healthy people across ages. The CDR3 is 11 amino acids. A second about 6 to 12 cycle PCR used barcoded and J-beta primers. TCRdb re-derived calls from the 5' RACE reads in MiXCR, one entry per CDR3 protein. The table lists 780,000 or so distinct CDR3 sequences, 56% of them singletons. This sequence joins TRBV12-3 or TRBV12-4 and TRBJ2-5, with D perhaps matching TRBD1 or TRBD2 (5 bases each). The DNA end favors TRBJ2-7, so the J call may be wrong. The material sequenced was blood. The receptor comes from a man aged 35-49 years in good health. CDR3 in DNA: TGTGCCGTCGGGGCGTGGGGCGAGCAGTACTTC. It encodes CAVGAWGEQYF.